Shown below are 11 T cell receptor beta chains from a single sample sequenced in a study of T cells after yellow fever vaccination. TCRdb reanalysed the 5' RACE reads using MiXCR and keeps one entry per CDR3 protein. Here the sample spans some 300,000 distinct CDR3 sequences, 7.5% to 9% being singletons. The sample was CD4+ T cells sorted from PBMCs, taken 5 days after the yellow fever booster vaccination. All receptors come from a man aged 18 to 29 who received the YFV17D yellow fever vaccine.

The chain joins TRBV7-2 to TRBJ2-1, with a tentative D call TRBD2 (5 bases). V was cut by 4 bases and J by 9 bases, with 16 bases left in between. This CDR3 has 14 residues. CDR1 SGHTA and CDR2 FQGNSA come from the germline V gene. Here the CDR3 reads CASSSRTGYGEQFF. DNA for the CDR3: TGTGCCAGCAGCTCCCGGACGGGGTATGGTGAGCAGTTCTTC.

This clonotype has more than one count but fewer than ten. This chain uses TRBV15 with TRBJ1-1; TRBD1 matches at 9 bases. This CDR3 region has 15 residues. In germline, CDR1 is LNHNV, CDR2 YYDKDF (reference sequence). With 0 bases clipped from V and 4 bases from J, the junction kept 3 bases outside the gene matches. CDR3 amino acids: CATSREDRGSTEAFF. The CDR3 region has the DNA TGTGCCACCAGCAGAGAGGACAGGGGAAGCACTGAAGCTTTCTTT. Supplemented by reference TRBV15 and TRBJ1-1, the full variable domain reads DAMVIQNPRYQVTQFGKPVTLSCSQTLNHNVMYWYQQKSSQAPKLLFHYYDKDFNNEADTPDNFQSRRPNTSFCFLDIRSPGLGDTAMYLCATSREDRGSTEAFFGQGTRLTVV.

In its sample, this clonotype was seen a few times. This chain links TRBV5-6 with TRBJ1-1; D not certain. The CDR3 consists of 14 residues. V lost 3 bases and J lost 3, with 12 bases in between. The V gene's germline CDR1 is SGHDT and CDR2 YYEEEE. CDR3 sequence: CASSSLGPDTEAFF. The CDR3 DNA is TGTGCCAGCAGCTCGCTCGGACCTGACACTGAAGCTTTCTTT.

V usage is TRBV5-1 and J usage is TRBJ2-3; 9 nucleotides align to TRBD2. J lost 2 bases, V lost 2 bases, and 9 bases had no gene match. Germline values: CDR1 SGHRS, CDR2 YFSETQ. The CDR3 length is 17 residues. CDR3 region: CASSFTTPSGATDTQYF. The CDR3 nucleotides read TGCGCCAGCAGCTTCACCACTCCTAGCGGGGCCACAGATACGCAGTATTTT.

This clonotype has more than one count but fewer than ten. This chain uses TRBV10-3 with TRBJ2-7, with TRBD2 matching over 12 bases. This CDR3 spans 15 amino acids. The V segment lost 4 bases and the J segment 6 bases; nucleotides outside the gene matches: 7. Germline V lookup: CDR1 ENHRY, CDR2 SYGVKD. CDR3: CAISGLAGAPGEQYF. The CDR3 DNA reads as TGTGCCATCAGTGGACTAGCGGGGGCCCCTGGCGAGCAGTACTTC.

The chain carries TRBV10-3 and TRBJ2-2; 10 bases map to TRBD2. Germline V lookup: CDR1 ENHRY, CDR2 SYGVKD. This CDR3 is built from 17 residues. Losses at the gene ends were 10 bases for V and 5 bases for J; bases not matched to a gene: 16. The CDR3 DNA follows: TGTGCCACCACCGGGACTAGCGCTCAAGAGCGGACCGGGGAGCTGTTTTTT. Protein: CATTGTSAQERTGELFF.

Many counts were recorded for this clonotype. The chain joins TRBV6-5 to TRBJ2-1; 9 nucleotides line up with TRBD1. Germline lookup yields CDR1 MNHEY and CDR2 SVGAGI. CDR3 length: 15 residues. The V gene end was trimmed by 7 bases and the J gene end by 9 bases; junction bases not matched to a gene: 13. In DNA form, the CDR3 reads TGTGCCAGCACTTCCCGCCCGACAGGGGGTTCTGAGCAGTTCTTC. Amino acids: CASTSRPTGGSEQFF.

The CDR3 reads CASTSRGNTGELFF. The CDR3 DNA reads TGTGCCAGCACTTCTAGGGGGAACACCGGGGAGCTGTTTTTT. The chain employs TRBV6-5 and TRBJ2-2; possibly TRBD1 for D (5 bases). The CDR3 loop spans 14 amino acids. Trimming left V 7 bases short and J 1 base short, with 10 bases between. Germline CDR1 and CDR2: MNHEY and SVGAGI.

This chain uses TRBV20-1 with TRBJ2-3; tentatively, D is TRBD2 (6 bases). The CDR3 runs to 15 residues. Trimming stripped 6 bases from V and 4 bases from J, with 20 bases between. Germline CDR1 and CDR2: DFQATT and SNEGSKA (reference sequence). Written as DNA, the CDR3 is TGCAGTGCCCGAGACGGAGGGAAAGGCGCAGATACGCAGTATTTT. Protein: CSARDGGKGADTQYF.

CDR3 nucleotide sequence: TGTGCCAGCGGAAAAGCAGGGTCAGATACGCAGTATTTT. This gives the protein CASGKAGSDTQYF. This rearrangement joins TRBV9 to TRBJ2-3; perhaps TRBD1 as D (5 bases). This CDR3 region has 13 residues. Germline assignment: CDR1 SGDLS and CDR2 YYNGEE. Deletions cut 7 bases from V and 4 bases from J, with 13 bases between. Full variable domain (rest looked up from reference TRBV9 and TRBJ2-3): DSGVTQTPKHLITATGQRVTLRCSPRSGDLSVYWYQQSLDQGLQFLIQYYNGEERAKGNILERFSAQQFPDLHSELNLSSLELGDSALYFCASGKAGSDTQYFGPGTRLTVL.

This clonotype was recorded many times. The chain uses TRBV18 and TRBJ2-7; D is ambiguous. Germline CDR1 is KGHSH and CDR2 is LQKENI. This CDR3 is 13 amino acids long. V dropped 3 bases and J dropped 6 bases, with 12 bases sitting between them. The CDR3 reads CASSPRRPGEQYV. CDR3 DNA: TGTGCCAGCTCACCTCGGCGGCCGGGCGAGCAGTACGTC.